Detailed here is one T cell receptor (beta chain). In the authors' methods: Reference gene primer amplification yielded estimated nucleated cell counts. Sequencing used immunoSEQ multiplex PCR; TCRdb keeps in-frame clones, though not all of them. That table furnishes V, J and clone size, whereas the DNA furnished D and trimming. The data hold some 250,000 clones, with roughly 84% observed a single time. This sample is part of a study of blood T cell repertoires in COVID-19. The CDR3 has 15 amino acids. Germline CDR1 is LGHNA and CDR2 is YSLEER. The V gene end was trimmed by 2 bases and the J gene end by 5 bases; junction bases not matched to a gene: 9.

This chain links TRBV4-3 with TRBJ2-7, with 7 bases identical to TRBD1. The sequenced sample was peripheral blood. This clonotype was obtained from a woman in her late teens or twenties with acute or convalescent COVID-19. The CDR3 nucleotides are TGCGCCAGCAGCCAAATCACGACAGGGTTCAACGAGCAGTACTTC. Encoded protein: CASSQITTGFNEQYF.